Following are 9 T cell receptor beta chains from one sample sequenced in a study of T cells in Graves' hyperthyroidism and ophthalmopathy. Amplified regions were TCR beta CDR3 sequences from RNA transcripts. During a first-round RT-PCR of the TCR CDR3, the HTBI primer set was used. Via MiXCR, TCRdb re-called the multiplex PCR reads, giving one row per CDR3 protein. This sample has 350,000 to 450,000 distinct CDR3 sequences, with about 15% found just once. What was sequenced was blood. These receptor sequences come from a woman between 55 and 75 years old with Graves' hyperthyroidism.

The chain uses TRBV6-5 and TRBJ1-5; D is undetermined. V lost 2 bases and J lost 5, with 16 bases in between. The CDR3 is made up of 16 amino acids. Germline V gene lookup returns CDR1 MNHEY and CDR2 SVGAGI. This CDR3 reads CASSYGGKTVHQPQHF. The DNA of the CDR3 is TGTGCCAGCAGTTACGGTGGAAAAACTGTTCATCAGCCCCAGCATTTT.

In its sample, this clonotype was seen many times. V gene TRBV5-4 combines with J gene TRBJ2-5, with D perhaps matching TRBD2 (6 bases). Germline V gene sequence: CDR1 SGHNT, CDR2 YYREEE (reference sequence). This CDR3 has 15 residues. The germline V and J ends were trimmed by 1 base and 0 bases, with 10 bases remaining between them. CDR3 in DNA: TGTGCCAGCAGCTTGACGGGGGACTACCAAGAGACCCAGTACTTC. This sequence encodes CASSLTGDYQETQYF.

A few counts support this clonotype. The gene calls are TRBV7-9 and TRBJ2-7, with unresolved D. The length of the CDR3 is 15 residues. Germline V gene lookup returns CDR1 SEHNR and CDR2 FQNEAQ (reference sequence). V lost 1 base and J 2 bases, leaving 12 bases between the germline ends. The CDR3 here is CASSLGRTRTYEQYF. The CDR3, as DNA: TGTGCCAGCAGCTTAGGGCGAACACGGACCTACGAGCAGTACTTC.

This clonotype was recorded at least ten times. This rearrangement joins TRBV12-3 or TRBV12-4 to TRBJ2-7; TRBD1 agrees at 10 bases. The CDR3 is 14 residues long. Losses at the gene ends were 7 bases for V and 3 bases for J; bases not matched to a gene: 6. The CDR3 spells CASKVGQGVYEQYF. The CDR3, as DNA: TGTGCCAGCAAGGTCGGACAGGGGGTCTACGAGCAGTACTTC.

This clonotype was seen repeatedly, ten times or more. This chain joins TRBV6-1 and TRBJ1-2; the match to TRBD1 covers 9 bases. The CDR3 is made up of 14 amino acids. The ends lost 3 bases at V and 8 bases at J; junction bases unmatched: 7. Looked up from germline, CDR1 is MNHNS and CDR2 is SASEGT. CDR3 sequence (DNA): TGTGCCAGCAGTGAGAGACAGGGGGTAATGGGCTACACCTTC. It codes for CASSERQGVMGYTF.

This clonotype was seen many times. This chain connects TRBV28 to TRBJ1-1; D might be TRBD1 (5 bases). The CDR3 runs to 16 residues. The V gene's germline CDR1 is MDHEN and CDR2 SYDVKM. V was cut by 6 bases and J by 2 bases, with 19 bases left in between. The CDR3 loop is CASSPTEVRTNTEAFF. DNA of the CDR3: TGTGCCAGCAGCCCCACGGAAGTTCGGACAAACACTGAAGCTTTCTTT.

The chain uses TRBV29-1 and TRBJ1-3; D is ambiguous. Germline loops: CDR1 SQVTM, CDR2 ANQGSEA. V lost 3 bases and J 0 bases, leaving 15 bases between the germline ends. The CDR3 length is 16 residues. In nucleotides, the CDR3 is TGCAGCGTTGAGGAACCCCGACCGCCCTCTGGAAACACCATATATTTT. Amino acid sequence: CSVEEPRPPSGNTIYF.

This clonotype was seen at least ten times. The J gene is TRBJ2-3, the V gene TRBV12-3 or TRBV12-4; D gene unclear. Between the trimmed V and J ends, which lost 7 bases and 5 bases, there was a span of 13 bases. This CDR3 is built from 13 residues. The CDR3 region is CASILNDGDTQYF. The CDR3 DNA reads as TGTGCCAGCATTCTAAACGACGGAGATACGCAGTATTTT.

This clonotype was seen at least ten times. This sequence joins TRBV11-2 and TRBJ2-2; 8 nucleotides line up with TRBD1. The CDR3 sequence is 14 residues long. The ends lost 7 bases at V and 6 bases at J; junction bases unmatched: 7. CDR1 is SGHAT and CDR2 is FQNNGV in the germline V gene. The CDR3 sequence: CASNPDRVSGELFF. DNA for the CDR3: TGTGCCAGCAATCCGGACAGGGTCTCCGGGGAGCTGTTTTTT.